In its sample, the clone carrying this T cell receptor (beta chain) was seen a few times. The germline V gene has CDR1 SGHRS and CDR2 YFSETQ. The CDR3 has 16 amino acids. Losses at the gene ends were 3 bases for V and 3 bases for J; bases not matched to a gene: 8. The data were taken from a study of blood T cell repertoires in COVID-19. Assay used: immunoSEQ multiplex PCR; TCRdb lists only in-frame clones, some missing. The table includes more than 95,000 clones, 82% detected once. This TCR came from a man older than 75 with acute or convalescent COVID-19. The chain has TRBV5-1 and TRBJ2-2; 7 bases agree with TRBD1. The sequenced sample consisted of peripheral blood. The CDR3, as DNA: TGCGCCAGCAGCTGGGGACAGTCTGTTTACACCGGGGAGCTGTTTTTT. Its translation: CASSWGQSVYTGELFF.